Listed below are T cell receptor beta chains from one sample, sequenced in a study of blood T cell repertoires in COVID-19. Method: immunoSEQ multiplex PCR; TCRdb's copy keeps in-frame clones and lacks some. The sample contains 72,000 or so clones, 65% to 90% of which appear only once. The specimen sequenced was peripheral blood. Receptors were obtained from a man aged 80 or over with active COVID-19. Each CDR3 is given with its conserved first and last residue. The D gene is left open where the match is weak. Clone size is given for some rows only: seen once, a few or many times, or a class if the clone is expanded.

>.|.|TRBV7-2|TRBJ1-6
CASSPSTYNSPLHF
TGTGCCAGCAGCCCGTCGACTTATAATTCACCCCTCCACTTT
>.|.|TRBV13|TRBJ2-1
CASSSRPTVRNNEQFF
TGTGCCAGCAGCTCCCGACCGACAGTGCGCAACAATGAGCAGTTCTTC
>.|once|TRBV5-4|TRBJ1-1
CASSLADTNTEAFF
TGTGCCAGCAGCTTGGCGGACACGAACACTGAAGCTTTCTTT
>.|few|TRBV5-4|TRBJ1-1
CASSSPQRGNTEAFF
TGTGCCAGCAGCTCGCCGCAGCGGGGTAACACTGAAGCTTTCTTT
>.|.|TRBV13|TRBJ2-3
CATTWWGDRTDTQYF
TGTGCCACTACATGGTGGGGGGACCGCACAGATACGCAGTATTTT
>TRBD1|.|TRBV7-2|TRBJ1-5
CASSRQGRQPQHF
TGTGCCAGCAGCCGACAGGGACGTCAGCCCCAGCATTTT
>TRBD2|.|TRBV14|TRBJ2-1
CASSQDIWLAGVNEQFF
TGTGCCAGCAGCCAAGATATATGGCTAGCGGGGGTCAATGAGCAGTTCTTC
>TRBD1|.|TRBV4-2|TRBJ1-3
CASSRDSHGTDTIYF
TGTGCCAGCAGCCGGGACAGTCATGGAACTGACACCATATATTTT
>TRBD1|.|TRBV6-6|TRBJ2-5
CASRDRGLETQYF
TGTGCCAGCAGGGACAGGGGGCTGGAGACCCAGTACTTC
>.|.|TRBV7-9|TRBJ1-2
CASSLNYGYTF
TGTGCCAGCAGCCTCAACTATGGCTACACCTTC
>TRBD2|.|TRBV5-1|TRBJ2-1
CASRTSGTSSYNEQFF
TGCGCCAGCAGGACTAGCGGGACCAGCTCCTACAATGAGCAGTTCTTC
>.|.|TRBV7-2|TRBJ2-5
CASSLKTALGGQETQYF
TGTGCCAGCAGCTTAAAGACGGCCCTCGGGGGCCAAGAGACCCAGTACTTC
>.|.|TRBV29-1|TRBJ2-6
CSADDRTYSGANVLTF
TGCAGCGCTGACGACAGGACTTACTCTGGGGCCAACGTCCTGACTTTC
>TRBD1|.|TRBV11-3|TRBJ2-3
CASSRTGGEGDTQYF
TGTGCCAGCAGCCGAACAGGGGGCGAGGGCGATACGCAGTATTTT
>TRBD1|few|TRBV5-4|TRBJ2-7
CASSFRQGVENEQYF
TGTGCCAGCAGCTTTAGACAGGGGGTAGAGAACGAGCAGTACTTC
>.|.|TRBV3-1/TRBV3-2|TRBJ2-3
CASSRSVDTQYF
TGTGCCAGCTCTAGGTCGGTGGATACGCAGTATTTT
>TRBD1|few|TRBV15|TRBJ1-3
CATSRPGGLPRGNTIYF
TGTGCCACCAGCAGACCAGGGGGCTTGCCTAGGGGAAACACCATATATTTT
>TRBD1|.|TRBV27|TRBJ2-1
CASSLSRQGKDEQFF
TGTGCCAGCAGTTTATCCCGACAGGGTAAAGATGAGCAGTTCTTC
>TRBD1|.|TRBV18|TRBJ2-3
CASSLYGTGATDTQYF
TGTGCCAGCTCACTATATGGGACAGGGGCGACAGATACGCAGTATTTT
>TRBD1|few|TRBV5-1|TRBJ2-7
CASSLIGQGRDEQYF
TGCGCCAGCAGCTTGATTGGACAGGGGCGTGACGAGCAGTACTTC